This TCR beta chain was captured in a study of human T cells and chemical hapten exposure. Overall study results and limits: Significantly more large CDR3 similarity clusters were formed by expanded TCRs than by controls. With DPC sensitization, TCRs exceeding 1 in 1000 frequency showed no change.

This clonotype was seen ten or more times. What it binds is not known. As for time point: patch test 3, about 24 weeks after DPC sensitization. Treatment in this sample: therapeutic diphenylcyclopropenone sensitization with weekly scalp DPC. V lost 6 bases and J 5 bases, leaving 11 bases between the germline ends. CDR1 and CDR2 (germline): MNHEY, SVGEGT. The CDR3 totals 12 residues. Each CDR3 protein gets one entry after TCRdb re-called the RACE reads with MiXCR. The data show 150,000 to 200,000 distinct CDR3 sequences, about a quarter seen once. The sequencing used whole blood, collected in connection with sensitization to the hapten diphenylcyclopropenone (DPC). The V gene is TRBV6-2 or TRBV6-3, the J gene TRBJ2-7; tentative D call: TRBD2 (5 bases). This clonotype was obtained from a woman younger than 30 with alopecia areata. Some clones in this sample may be carry-over from other donors' samples. The CDR3 region is CASSSGLNEQYF. In nucleotides, the CDR3 is TGTGCCAGCAGCTCCGGACTCAACGAGCAGTACTTC.